This T cell receptor beta chain emerged from a study of vaccination effects on CD4 cells after COVID-19. A word on this clone: Antigen specificity is unknown.

Culture proceeded for more than 8 days, and CD4+ T cells were then isolated. Every participant took two doses of the BNT162b2 or mRNA-1273 vaccine. Produced via immunoSEQ multiplex PCR; TCRdb's table is partial and in-frame only. Of some 70,000 clones listed, less than 85% were seen once; the top ten hold 2% to 3%. The CDR3 spans 12 residues. Per the germline V gene, CDR1 is SQVTM and CDR2 is ANQGSEA. V was pared by 8 bases and J by 3 bases, with 1 base of the junction left unmatched. The input for sequencing was CD4+ T cells from PBMCs cultured without peptide, taken after COVID-19 vaccination. The rearrangement joins TRBV29-1 to TRBJ2-5; 12 nucleotides line up with TRBD2. This sequence was found in a human donor who received a COVID-19 vaccine. This CDR3 is CSSSGGEETQYF. Here the CDR3 DNA reads TGCAGCTCTAGCGGGGGGGAAGAGACCCAGTACTTC.